Each of the 9 T cell receptor beta chains below was sequenced from the same sample in a study of blood T cell repertoires in COVID-19. Measured with immunoSEQ multiplex PCR; TCRdb has only the in-frame clones, and not every one. Of about 280,000 clones listed, around nine tenths are singletons. Material: peripheral blood. These receptors all come from a man aged 40-55 years with acute or convalescent COVID-19.

The chain recombines TRBV4-1 with TRBJ2-1; 8 nucleotides align to TRBD1. The length of the CDR3 is 15 residues. With V trimmed by 4 bases and J by 7 bases, 9 bases remained unmatched. CDR1 is MGHRA and CDR2 is YSYEKL in the germline V gene. In DNA, the CDR3 is TGCGCCAGCAGCCTGATCCTAACAGGGGGTAATGAGCAGTTCTTC. Residues: CASSLILTGGNEQFF.

The V gene is TRBV5-1, the J gene TRBJ1-1; unclear D gene. Germline CDR1 and CDR2: SGHRS and YFSETQ. The CDR3 covers 13 residues. Trimming removed 4 bases from V and 0 bases from J, with 7 bases in between. CDR3 DNA: TGCGCCAGCAGCGCCTATTTGAACACTGAAGCTTTCTTT. Translating it yields CASSAYLNTEAFF.

The chain uses TRBV24-1 and TRBJ1-2; D is ambiguous. Trimming took off 3 bases at V and 11 bases at J, with 15 bases between the two ends. Germline V gene lookup returns CDR1 KGHDR and CDR2 SFDVKD. CDR3 length equals 13 residues. The CDR3 region is CATSDDLDLRYTF. The DNA for the CDR3 is TGTGCCACCAGTGATGACTTGGATTTGCGGTACACCTTC.

This chain connects TRBV9 to TRBJ2-1, with 10 bases aligning to TRBD2. This CDR3 spans 15 amino acids. Germline trimming cut 1 base from V and 7 bases from J; bases unmatched to any gene: 5. Per the germline V gene, CDR1 is SGDLS and CDR2 is YYNGEE. The DNA of the CDR3 is TGTGCCAGCAGCGTATTACAACTAGCGGGGAATGAGCAGTTCTTC. Encoded protein: CASSVLQLAGNEQFF. The variable domain in full, completed from reference TRBV9 and TRBJ2-1, reads DSGVTQTPKHLITATGQRVTLRCSPRSGDLSVYWYQQSLDQGLQFLIQYYNGEERAKGNILERFSAQQFPDLHSELNLSSLELGDSALYFCASSVLQLAGNEQFFGPGTRLTVL.

This clone came up once. CDR3 bases: TGTGCCACCAGCAGAGACTCTAGAGAATTCGATGAGCAGTTCTTC. This encodes CATSRDSREFDEQFF. This rearrangement joins TRBV15 to TRBJ2-1; D gene unclear. This CDR3 is built from 15 residues. Between the trimmed V and J ends, which lost 0 bases and 8 bases, there was a span of 14 bases. From germline, CDR1 is LNHNV and CDR2 YYDKDF (reference sequence).

V and J are TRBV6-1 and TRBJ2-7; 7 nucleotides agree with TRBD2. Germline CDR1 reads MNHNS; CDR2 reads SASEGT. The V and J ends lost 1 base and 0 bases, in that order; junction bases with no gene match: 3. The CDR3 has 15 residues. The CDR3 region is CASSEVSGDSYEQYF. Here the CDR3 DNA reads TGTGCCAGCAGTGAAGTAAGCGGGGACTCCTACGAGCAGTACTTC.

This clone was recorded only once. The chain employs TRBV6-6 and TRBJ2-7; D may be TRBD1 (6 bases). The CDR3 length is 15 residues. Trimming stripped 0 bases from V and 4 bases from J, with 13 bases between. Germline values: CDR1 MNHNY, CDR2 SVGAGI (reference sequence). The CDR3 coding sequence is TGTGCCAGCAGTTACTCCAGGACAGTGGGGTACGAGCAGTACTTC. It yields the protein CASSYSRTVGYEQYF.

This chain connects TRBV2 to TRBJ1-5; the D gene is possibly TRBD1 (6 bases). Germline assignment: CDR1 SNHLY and CDR2 FYNNEI. Between the trimmed V and J ends, which lost 8 bases and 1 base, there was a span of 21 bases. The length of the CDR3 is 17 residues. The CDR3 protein is CASGGRGALKSNQPQHF. The CDR3 coding sequence is TGTGCCAGCGGGGGGCGGGGGGCTTTGAAGAGCAATCAGCCCCAGCATTTT.

In this sample, this clone turned up once. This chain connects TRBV5-4 to TRBJ1-2, with a tentative D call TRBD1 (5 bases). CDR3 size: 11 residues. Trimming took off 3 bases at V and 8 bases at J, with 8 bases between the two ends. Germline V gene data show CDR1 as SGHNT and CDR2 as YYREEE (reference sequence). As DNA, the CDR3 is TGTGCCAGCAGCTCTGGGGGGGGCTACACCTTC. Protein: CASSSGGGYTF.